This T cell receptor (beta chain) was captured in a study of blood T cell repertoires in COVID-19. Seattle patients were enrolled during active infection and followed longitudinally. Assay: immunoSEQ multiplex PCR; the TCRdb copy retains only in-frame clones and omits some. Of around 300,000 clones listed, around 88% are singletons. This CDR3 is 15 amino acids long. Germline V CDR1 and CDR2: SEHNR, FQNEAQ (reference sequence). V lost 5 bases and J lost 4; bases outside the gene matches: 10. The TCR was taken from a woman aged 30 to 39 with COVID-19, enrolled during active disease. The rearrangement uses TRBV7-9 and TRBJ1-2; 7 bases map to TRBD1. Specimen: peripheral blood. CDR3: CASSPRGQGLYGYTF. CDR3 DNA: TGTGCCAGCAGCCCGAGGGGGCAGGGCCTCTATGGCTACACCTTC.